This note documents a single TCR beta chain sequence. Its antigen is currently unknown. These data are taken from a study of PD-1 blockade in classical Hodgkin lymphoma. The study, taken as a whole, reports: The authors have not defined what causes the repertoire differences, possibly disease activity or prior therapy. Exclusion was the outcome for patients who began nivolumab under 1 year after ASCT. With CD4+ cells, TCR diversity rose significantly by C4D1, but not with CD8+ cells.

All the patients suffered relapse after autologous stem cell transplantation, and brentuximab vedotin exposure differed. V gave up 2 bases and J gave up 7 bases; unmatched junction bases: 5. This CDR3 contains 15 residues. Looked up from germline, CDR1 is MDHEN and CDR2 is SYDVKM. Profiled with immunoSEQ multiplex PCR; TCRdb holds only in-frame clones, not every one. The repertoire holds some 93,000 clones, roughly 89% seen once, with about 11% in the top ten. The chain links TRBV28 to TRBJ1-6, with 7 bases matching TRBD1. The TCR comes from a human donor with classical Hodgkin lymphoma. This specimen consisted of peripheral blood mononuclear cells (PBMCs), obtained before the second cycle of nivolumab. This CDR3 reads CASSLIRQGNSPLHF. The DNA for the CDR3 is TGTGCCAGCAGTTTAATAAGACAGGGCAATTCACCCCTCCACTTT.